This T cell receptor (beta chain) stems from a study of blood T cells in healthy people across ages. This clonotype showed up just a few times. Then a second PCR, running about 7 to 11 cycles, was carried out with a sample-barcoded 5' primer and a J-beta primer mix. One entry per CDR3 protein results from TCRdb running MiXCR on the 5' RACE reads. The sample includes around 800,000 distinct CDR3 sequences, roughly 25% of them seen just once. Total RNA was extracted at no less than 6 micrograms per sample. V shed 3 bases and J shed 1 base, with 6 bases lying between them. The CDR3 length is 13 residues. CDR1 and CDR2 (germline): DFQATT, SNEGSKA (reference sequence). This sample also belongs to another study, concerning T cells of mothers and their children.

The rearrangement links TRBV20-1 to TRBJ2-2, with a possible D match to TRBD2 (6 bases). Sequencing used blood. This receptor was identified in a boy between 10 and 17 years old in good health. The DNA of the CDR3 is TGCAGTGCTAGTAGCGGGAACACCGGGGAGCTGTTTTTT. This codes for CSASSGNTGELFF.